This is a list of T cell receptor beta chains from one sample in a study of CD8+CD57+ T cells in acquired aplastic anemia. TCRdb processed the reads anew with MiXCR; each CDR3 protein has one entry. This sample yields about 200,000 distinct CDR3 sequences, of which under 50% are seen a single time; less than 20% belongs to the top ten. What was sequenced was sorted CD4+, CD8+, or CD8+CD57+ T cells (not recorded which) from PBMCs. These receptors came from a human donor with aplastic anemia. The CDR3 runs from the conserved cysteine through the conserved F or W. The D gene is left open where the match is weak. Size tells how often a clone was seen (once, few, many) or the class of an expanded clone, and some rows leave it out.

J gene	V gene	D gene	clone size	CDR3 DNA	CDR3 protein
TRBJ1-5	TRBV5-1	NA	NA	TGCGCCAGCAGCTTGATGCCAGGGGATAATCAGCCCCAGCATTTT	CASSLMPGDNQPQHF
TRBJ2-7	TRBV7-8	TRBD1	NA	TGTGCCAGCAGCCCTCGACAGGGCCCCTCCTACGAGCAGTACTTC	CASSPRQGPSYEQYF
TRBJ1-6	TRBV10-3	NA	NA	TGTGCCATCAGTGAGTCCGAGCGGCGGGCCCTCCACTTT	CAISESERRALHF
TRBJ2-5	TRBV3-1	NA	NA	TGTGCCAGCAGCCAAGTTCAAGGAGGTGACCACTTC	CASSQVQGGDHF
TRBJ1-1	TRBV7-9	NA	NA	TGTGCCAGCAGCTTAGATCTGACTCCTGAAGCTTTCTTT	CASSLDLTPEAFF
TRBJ2-7	TRBV11-2	TRBD1	NA	TGTGCCAGCAGCCAACCGGGGACAGATAAGAACTACGAGCAGTACTTC	CASSQPGTDKNYEQYF
TRBJ2-5	TRBV10-1	NA	NA	TGCGCCAGCAGTGATCAGGGGGGGGCCTCACGAGAGACCCAGTACTTC	CASSDQGGASRETQYF
TRBJ2-7	TRBV19	TRBD2	few	TGTGCCAGTAGTATAGTGGGGGGGGAAGAGCAGTACTTC	CASSIVGGEEQYF
TRBJ2-7	TRBV20-1	NA	NA	TGCAGTGCTAGGGGGGGCGTCGAGCAGTACTTC	CSARGGVEQYF
TRBJ2-7	TRBV10-2	NA	NA	TGCGCCAGCAGTCCTACGCGGGATTACGAGCAGTACTTC	CASSPTRDYEQYF
TRBJ1-1	TRBV5-1	NA	NA	TGCGCCAGCAGCTTTACCGGGACCGCGATCACTGAAGCTTTCTTT	CASSFTGTAITEAFF
TRBJ2-1	TRBV10-3	TRBD2	few	TGTGCCATCAGTGGAGTAGCGGGGGCCAATGAGCAGTTCTTC	CAISGVAGANEQFF
TRBJ2-7	TRBV2	NA	NA	TGTGCCAGCAGTGATCGGCAGAACCTCTCCTACGAGCAGTACTTC	CASSDRQNLSYEQYF
TRBJ1-3	TRBV3-1	NA	NA	TGTGCCAGCAGCCAAGGCCCTCCTGGAAACACCATATATTTT	CASSQGPPGNTIYF
TRBJ2-3	TRBV14	NA	NA	TGTGCCAGCAGCCATTCGGATACGCAGTATTTT	CASSHSDTQYF
TRBJ1-5	TRBV20-1	NA	NA	TGCAGTGCTAGATTGGGACGGGGGTACCAGCCCCAGCATTTT	CSARLGRGYQPQHF
TRBJ1-2	TRBV20-1	NA	once	TGCAGTGCTAGGAGGGCAGGGTTTCCCTCCTATGGCTACACCTTC	CSARRAGFPSYGYTF
TRBJ1-2	TRBV19	NA	many	TGTGCCAGTAGTCCCGCCGGGTATGGCTACACCTTC	CASSPAGYGYTF
TRBJ2-3	TRBV2	NA	few	TGTGCCAGCAGTGCAGGTACAGATACGCAGTATTTT	CASSAGTDTQYF
TRBJ1-3	TRBV12-3/TRBV12-4	NA	many	TGTGCCAGCAGAGCGGCCGGCTCTGGAAACACCATATATTTT	CASRAAGSGNTIYF
TRBJ1-1	TRBV9	NA	many	TGTGCCAGCAGCGTAGCCCCGGGAGGCACTGAAGCTTTCTTT	CASSVAPGGTEAFF
TRBJ1-2	TRBV10-1	NA	NA	TGTACCAGCAGTGAACATGGGGGAAATCCGTATGGCTACACCTTC	CTSSEHGGNPYGYTF
TRBJ1-1	TRBV12-3/TRBV12-4	TRBD1	few	TGTGCCAGCAGTCCCAGACAGGGGACGGAGAACACTGAAGCTTCCTTT	CASSPRQGTENTEASF
TRBJ2-7	TRBV5-1	TRBD2	NA	TGCGCCAGCAGCTTGGCCGAAAATAGCGGGGTCTTCTCCTACGAGCAGTACTTC	CASSLAENSGVFSYEQYF
TRBJ1-6	TRBV5-8	NA	many	TGTGCCAGCAGCCCGGGGGGGACTAATAATTCACCCCTCCACTTT	CASSPGGTNNSPLHF
TRBJ1-1	TRBV5-6	TRBD1	few	TGTGCCAGCAGCCTGGGACAGGTGGGAGCGAACACTGAAGCTTTCTTT	CASSLGQVGANTEAFF
TRBJ1-5	TRBV2	NA	many	TGTGCCAGCGGCCGATCTGACGATAGCAATCAGCCCCAGCATTTT	CASGRSDDSNQPQHF
TRBJ2-1	TRBV5-4	TRBD2	NA	TGTGCCAGCAGCGCCCGGACTAGCGGGGGGGCCAATGAGCAGTTCTTC	CASSARTSGGANEQFF
TRBJ2-1	TRBV7-6	TRBD2	NA	TGTGCCAGCAGCTTTGGGACTAGCGGGGGTGAGCAGTTCTTC	CASSFGTSGGEQFF
TRBJ2-1	TRBV7-6	TRBD2	NA	TGTGCCAGCAGCTTAGATGCGGCTAGCGGGGGTGAGCAGTTCTTC	CASSLDAASGGEQFF
TRBJ2-5	TRBV2	NA	NA	TGTGCCAGCAGCCAAGTTGCAGGGTGGGAGACCCAGTACTTC	CASSQVAGWETQYF
TRBJ2-7	TRBV5-1	NA	NA	TGCGCCAGCAGCTTGGTAGCGACCTACGAGCAGTACTTC	CASSLVATYEQYF
TRBJ2-5	TRBV7-6	NA	NA	TGTGCCAGCAGCCTCGGGGGCCGTGACCAAGAGACCCAGTACTTC	CASSLGGRDQETQYF
TRBJ1-2	TRBV10-3	NA	many	TGTGCCAACCCCATTTATGGCTACACCTTC	CANPIYGYTF
TRBJ1-3	TRBV19	TRBD1	many	TGTGCCAGTAGTCGGCGGGGACAGGGGGCGACGTATGGAAACACCATATATTTT	CASSRRGQGATYGNTIYF
TRBJ2-7	TRBV29-1	NA	NA	TGCAGCGTTGAGGCTAGCGCGTTCGGCGAGCAGTACTTC	CSVEASAFGEQYF
TRBJ2-1	TRBV10-1	NA	NA	TGCGCCAGCAGTGAGTCTACGGGGCTGAGCTCCTACAATGAGCAGTTCTTC	CASSESTGLSSYNEQFF